The rows below give T cell receptor beta chains drawn from one sample of a study of blood T cell repertoires in COVID-19. This table comes from immunoSEQ multiplex PCR, and its TCRdb copy is limited to in-frame clones, with some not included. Here the sample spans approximately 190,000 clones, roughly four fifths being singletons. The sequenced material came from peripheral blood. These receptors originate from a man aged 25-45 years with active or convalescent COVID-19. The CDR3 runs from the conserved cysteine through the conserved F or W. D genes are given only for firm matches. Some rows have no size entry. The others give once, few or many, or a class for an expanded clone.

TRBD2	-	TRBV5-1	14	TRBJ2-5	CASSLGVQRGTQYF	TGCGCCAGCTCGCTTGGGGTACAGCGGGGGACCCAGTACTTC
-	-	TRBV10-3	12	TRBJ2-1	CAISVAAAEQFF	TGTGCCATCAGTGTGGCAGCGGCTGAGCAGTTCTTC
-	-	TRBV18	13	TRBJ1-6	CASSPSYNSPLHF	TGTGCCAGCTCACCGAGCTATAATTCACCCCTCCACTTT
-	-	TRBV21-1	14	TRBJ1-3	CASSLPDRGNTMYF	TGTGCCAGCAGTCTCCCTGACAGGGGAAACACCATGTATTTT
TRBD1	-	TRBV12-5	16	TRBJ1-2	CASGSGGQGANYGYTF	TGTGCTAGTGGTTCCGGAGGACAGGGCGCTAACTATGGCTACACCTTC
TRBD2	-	TRBV3-1/TRBV3-2	16	TRBJ2-1	CASSALTSGGDNEQFF	TGTGCCAGCAGCGCCTTGACTAGCGGGGGCGACAATGAGCAGTTCTTC
TRBD1	-	TRBV7-3	15	TRBJ1-1	CASSFDRGQHTEAFF	TGTGCCAGCAGCTTCGACAGGGGGCAACACACTGAAGCTTTCTTT
-	few	TRBV12-3/TRBV12-4	13	TRBJ1-2	CASSLDTDYGYTF	TGTGCCAGCAGCTTGGACACGGATTATGGCTACACCTTC
-	-	TRBV2	16	TRBJ1-2	CASSEAHLQGSRGYTF	TGTGCCAGCAGTGAAGCGCACCTACAGGGCAGCCGAGGCTACACCTTC
-	once	TRBV7-3	16	TRBJ2-2	CASSHFQASTVGELFF	TGTGCCAGCAGCCACTTCCAAGCTTCTACGGTCGGGGAGCTGTTTTTT
TRBD1	-	TRBV6-5	15	TRBJ2-1	CASRPGQGAYNEQFF	TGTGCCAGCCGTCCGGGACAGGGGGCCTACAATGAGCAGTTCTTC
-	-	TRBV6-5	12	TRBJ1-5	CASSYLQQPQHF	TGTGCCAGCAGTTACTTACAACAGCCCCAGCATTTT
TRBD1	-	TRBV4-1	16	TRBJ2-2	CASSQAGQVAPGELFF	TGCGCCAGCAGCCAAGCGGGACAGGTCGCACCCGGGGAGCTGTTTTTT
-	-	TRBV19	14	TRBJ1-6	CASRIGEAVAPLHF	TGTGCCAGTAGAATTGGTGAGGCAGTTGCACCCCTCCACTTT
-	-	TRBV21-1	19	TRBJ2-2	CASSKVPRGAHSNTGELFF	TGTGCCAGCAGCAAAGTCCCTCGGGGAGCGCACTCGAACACCGGGGAGCTGTTTTTT
TRBD2	-	TRBV11-3	20	TRBJ2-1	CASSTGQFFTTSGSHNEQFF	TGTGCCAGCAGCACGGGACAGTTTTTTACGACTAGCGGGAGCCACAATGAGCAGTTCTTC
-	-	TRBV7-9	13	TRBJ2-5	CASSPGGLETQYF	TGTGCCAGCAGCCCAGGAGGATTAGAGACCCAGTACTTC
TRBD1	-	TRBV5-6	14	TRBJ1-1	CASGVTGSNTEAFF	TGTGCCAGCGGAGTGACAGGGTCGAACACTGAAGCTTTCTTT
TRBD1	once	TRBV19	13	TRBJ1-2	CASSSTGGSGYTF	TGTGCCAGTAGTTCAACAGGGGGCTCTGGCTACACCTTC
TRBD1	-	TRBV5-1	16	TRBJ2-1	CASSGQGVAPYNEQFF	TGCGCCAGCAGCGGACAGGGGGTCGCGCCCTACAATGAGCAGTTCTTC
-	-	TRBV10-3	14	TRBJ2-1	CAIRDPTTGDEQFF	TGTGCCATCAGGGACCCCACAACGGGGGATGAGCAGTTCTTC
TRBD1	-	TRBV4-1	14	TRBJ1-2	CASSPQGFVDGYTF	TGCGCCAGCAGCCCACAGGGGTTCGTCGATGGCTACACCTTC
-	-	TRBV19	13	TRBJ1-1	CASSQQGDTEAFF	TGTGCCAGTAGTCAACAGGGAGATACTGAAGCTTTCTTT
-	-	TRBV7-2	13	TRBJ2-7	CASSSYTAGEQYF	TGTGCCAGCAGCTCATACACGGCGGGCGAGCAGTACTTC
TRBD1	-	TRBV18	15	TRBJ1-2	CASSQSPQGVYGYTF	TGTGCCAGCTCTCAAAGCCCACAGGGGGTATATGGCTACACCTTC
-	-	TRBV29-1	11	TRBJ2-7	CSVGDIYEQYF	TGCAGCGTGGGAGACATCTACGAGCAGTACTTC
-	-	TRBV18	16	TRBJ1-1	CASSLNGGGGNTEAFF	TGTGCCAGCTCACTCAACGGGGGAGGGGGAAACACTGAAGCTTTCTTT
TRBD1	-	TRBV7-9	15	TRBJ1-4	CASSLGTGREEKLFF	TGTGCCAGCAGCCTGGGGACAGGCCGTGAGGAAAAACTGTTTTTT
TRBD1	once	TRBV7-8	17	TRBJ1-1	CASSSGTGGALGLEAFF	TGTGCCAGCAGCTCTGGGACAGGGGGCGCTTTGGGTCTTGAAGCTTTCTTT
TRBD1	-	TRBV24-1	16	TRBJ2-7	CATSDQGTGGLYEQYF	TGTGCCACCAGTGACCAAGGGACAGGGGGTCTGTACGAGCAGTACTTC
-	few	TRBV3-1/TRBV3-2	14	TRBJ1-1	CASSQGSGALEAFF	TGTGCCAGCAGCCAAGGATCAGGGGCCCTTGAAGCTTTCTTT
-	-	TRBV7-3	15	TRBJ1-4	CASSFQGAPNEKLFF	TGTGCCAGCAGCTTTCAGGGTGCCCCTAATGAAAAACTGTTTTTT
TRBD2	-	TRBV5-1	15	TRBJ2-1	CASSPPGGSYNEQFF	TGCGCCAGCAGCCCGCCGGGGGGATCCTACAATGAGCAGTTCTTC
-	-	TRBV28	14	TRBJ2-5	CASSLTLGWETQYF	TGTGCCAGCAGTCTTACCTTGGGCTGGGAGACCCAGTACTTC
TRBD1	-	TRBV28	16	TRBJ1-5	CASSVTGTGASQPQHF	TGTGCCAGCAGTGTAACCGGGACAGGCGCAAGTCAGCCCCAGCATTTT
TRBD2	-	TRBV25-1	13	TRBJ2-2	CASSRGEIGELFF	TGTGCCAGCAGTCGGGGGGAAATCGGGGAGCTGTTTTTT
-	-	TRBV19	14	TRBJ2-1	CASGAEGYYNEQFF	TGTGCCAGCGGGGCGGAGGGTTACTACAATGAGCAGTTCTTC
-	few	TRBV9	15	TRBJ2-2	CASSVGVENTGELFF	TGTGCCAGCAGCGTTGGAGTAGAGAACACCGGGGAGCTGTTTTTT
-	-	TRBV21-1	13	TRBJ1-1	CASSLQGNTEAFF	TGTGCCAGCAGCCTCCAGGGGAACACTGAAGCTTTCTTT
TRBD1	-	TRBV5-1	13	TRBJ1-4	CASSRQGDEKLFF	TGCGCCAGCAGCAGACAGGGGGATGAAAAACTGTTTTTT
-	-	TRBV30	12	TRBJ2-3	CAWSAGADTQYF	TGTGCCTGGAGTGCGGGGGCAGATACGCAGTATTTT
-	-	TRBV18	14	TRBJ2-7	CASSLAGDSYEQYF	TGTGCCAGCTCCCTCGCCGGGGACTCCTACGAGCAGTACTTC
-	once	TRBV18	14	TRBJ2-7	CASSTGQVALEQYF	TGTGCCAGCTCAACGGGACAAGTGGCTCTCGAGCAGTACTTC
-	-	TRBV30	15	TRBJ1-1	CAWTLGAQLNTEAFF	TGTGCCTGGACCTTAGGGGCCCAGTTGAACACTGAAGCTTTCTTT
-	-	TRBV16	13	TRBJ1-4	CASSQSRSEKLFF	TGTGCCAGCAGCCAATCGAGGAGCGAAAAACTGTTTTTT
-	-	TRBV18	15	TRBJ2-5	CASSPPKDRKETQYF	TGTGCCAGCTCACCGCCGAAAGACAGAAAAGAGACCCAGTACTTC
TRBD1	-	TRBV18	16	TRBJ1-3	CASSTEGQGSGNTIYF	TGTGCCAGCTCCACCGAGGGACAGGGCTCTGGAAACACCATATATTTT
TRBD2	-	TRBV3-1/TRBV3-2	16	TRBJ2-3	CASSQTSGGYTDTQYF	TGTGCCAGCAGCCAGACTAGCGGGGGGTACACAGATACGCAGTATTTT
-	-	TRBV5-1	13	TRBJ1-3	CASSLSGVNTIYF	TGCGCCAGCAGCTTGTCAGGGGTTAACACCATATATTTT
TRBD1	-	TRBV28	13	TRBJ1-2	CASHNRDSYGYTF	TGTGCCAGCCACAACCGGGACAGCTATGGCTACACCTTC
-	-	TRBV6-2/TRBV6-3	18	TRBJ2-4	CASSYSGGQAVAKNIQYF	TGTGCCAGCAGTTACTCGGGTGGGCAGGCCGTAGCCAAAAACATTCAGTACTTC